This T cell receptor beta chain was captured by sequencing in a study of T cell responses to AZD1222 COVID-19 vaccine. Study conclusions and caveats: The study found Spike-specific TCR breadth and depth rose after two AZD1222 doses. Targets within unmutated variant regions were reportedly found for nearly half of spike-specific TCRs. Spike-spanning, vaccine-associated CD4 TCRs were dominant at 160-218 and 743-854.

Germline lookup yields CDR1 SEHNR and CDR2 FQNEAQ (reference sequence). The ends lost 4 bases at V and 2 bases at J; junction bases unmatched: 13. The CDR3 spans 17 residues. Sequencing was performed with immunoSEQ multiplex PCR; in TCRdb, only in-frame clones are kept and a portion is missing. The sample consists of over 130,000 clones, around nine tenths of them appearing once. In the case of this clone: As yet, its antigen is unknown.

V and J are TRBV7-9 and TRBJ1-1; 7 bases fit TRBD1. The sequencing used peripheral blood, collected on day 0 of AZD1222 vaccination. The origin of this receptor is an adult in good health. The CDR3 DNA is TGTGCCAGCAGCTCTCGACAGGGATGGATCGGTAACACTGAAGCTTTCTTT. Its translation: CASSSRQGWIGNTEAFF.